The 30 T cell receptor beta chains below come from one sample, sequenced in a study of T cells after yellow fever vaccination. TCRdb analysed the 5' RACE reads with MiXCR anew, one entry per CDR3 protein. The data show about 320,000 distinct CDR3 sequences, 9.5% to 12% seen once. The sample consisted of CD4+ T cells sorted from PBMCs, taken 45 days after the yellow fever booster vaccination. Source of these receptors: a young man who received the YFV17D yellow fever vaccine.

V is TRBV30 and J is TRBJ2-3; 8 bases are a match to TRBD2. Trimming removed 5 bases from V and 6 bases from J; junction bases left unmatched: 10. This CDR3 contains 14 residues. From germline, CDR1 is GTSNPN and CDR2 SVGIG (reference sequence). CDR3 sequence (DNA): TGTGCCTGGTTAGCCGGGGGGGCGTGGGATACGCAGTATTTT. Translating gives CAWLAGGAWDTQYF.

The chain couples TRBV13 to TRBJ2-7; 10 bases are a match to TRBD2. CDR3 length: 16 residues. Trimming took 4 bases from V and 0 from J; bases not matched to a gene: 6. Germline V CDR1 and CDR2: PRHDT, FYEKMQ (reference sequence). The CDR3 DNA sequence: TGTGCCAGCAGCTCCCAGACTAGCGGGTCCTCCTACGAGCAGTACGTC. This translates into CASSSQTSGSSYEQYV.

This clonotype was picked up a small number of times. The CDR3 DNA is TGTGCCTGGGACAGGGAGGGCTACGAGCAGTACTTC. Its protein product is CAWDREGYEQYF. The V call is TRBV30, the J call TRBJ2-7; D may be TRBD1 or TRBD2 (7 bases each). CDR1 is GTSNPN and CDR2 is SVGIG in the germline V gene (reference sequence). This CDR3 region has 12 residues. Trimming shortened V by 5 bases and J by 3 bases, and 11 bases separated the two germline ends.

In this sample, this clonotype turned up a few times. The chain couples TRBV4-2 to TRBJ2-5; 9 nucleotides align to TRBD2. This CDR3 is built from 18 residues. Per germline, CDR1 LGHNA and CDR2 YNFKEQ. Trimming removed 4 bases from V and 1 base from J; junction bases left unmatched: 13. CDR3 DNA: TGTGCCAGCAGCCTTTCCATGGCGGGGGGGCCCGTCCAAGAGACCCAGTACTTC. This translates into CASSLSMAGGPVQETQYF.

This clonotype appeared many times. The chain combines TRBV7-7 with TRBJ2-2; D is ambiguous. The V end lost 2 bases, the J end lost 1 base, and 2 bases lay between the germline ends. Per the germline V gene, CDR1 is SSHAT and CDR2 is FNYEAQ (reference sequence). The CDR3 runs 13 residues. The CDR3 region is CASSLRNTGELFF. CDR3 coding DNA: TGTGCCAGCAGCTTACGGAACACCGGGGAGCTGTTTTTT.

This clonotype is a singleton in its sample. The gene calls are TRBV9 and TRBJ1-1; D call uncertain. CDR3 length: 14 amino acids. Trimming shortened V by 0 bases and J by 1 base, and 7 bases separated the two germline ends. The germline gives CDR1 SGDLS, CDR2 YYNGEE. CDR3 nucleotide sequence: TGTGCCAGCAGCGTAGATTATACGAACACTGAAGCTTTCTTT. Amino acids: CASSVDYTNTEAFF.

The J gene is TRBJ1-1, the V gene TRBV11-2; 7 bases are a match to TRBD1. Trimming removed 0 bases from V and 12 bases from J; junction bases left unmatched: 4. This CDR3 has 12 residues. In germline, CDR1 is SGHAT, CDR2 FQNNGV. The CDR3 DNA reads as TGTGCCAGCAGCTTAGAGGGCAGGGGGACTTTCTTT. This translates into CASSLEGRGTFF.

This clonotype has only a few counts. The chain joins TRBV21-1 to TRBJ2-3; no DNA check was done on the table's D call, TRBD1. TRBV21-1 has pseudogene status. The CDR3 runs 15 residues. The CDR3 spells CASSKGTGGTDTQYF. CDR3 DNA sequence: TGTGCCAGCAGCAAGGGGACAGGGGGGACAGATACGCAGTATTTT.

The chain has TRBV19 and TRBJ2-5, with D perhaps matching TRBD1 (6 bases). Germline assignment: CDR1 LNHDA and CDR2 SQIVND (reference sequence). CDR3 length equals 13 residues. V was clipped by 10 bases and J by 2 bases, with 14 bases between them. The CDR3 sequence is CATASGQQETQYF. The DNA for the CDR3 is TGTGCCACCGCCTCTGGACAGCAAGAGACCCAGTACTTC.

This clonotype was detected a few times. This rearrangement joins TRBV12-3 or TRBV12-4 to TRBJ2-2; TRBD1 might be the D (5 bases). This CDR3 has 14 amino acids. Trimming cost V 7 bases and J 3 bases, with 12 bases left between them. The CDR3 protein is CASTSDRYTGELFF. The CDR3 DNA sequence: TGTGCCAGCACCTCCGACAGATACACCGGGGAGCTGTTTTTT.

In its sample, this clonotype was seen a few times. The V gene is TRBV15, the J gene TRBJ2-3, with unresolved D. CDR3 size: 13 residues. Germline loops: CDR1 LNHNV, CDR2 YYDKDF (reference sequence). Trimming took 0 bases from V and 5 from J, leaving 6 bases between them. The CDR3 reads CATSRDLGDTQYF. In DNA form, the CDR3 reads TGTGCCACCAGCAGAGATTTAGGAGATACGCAGTATTTT.

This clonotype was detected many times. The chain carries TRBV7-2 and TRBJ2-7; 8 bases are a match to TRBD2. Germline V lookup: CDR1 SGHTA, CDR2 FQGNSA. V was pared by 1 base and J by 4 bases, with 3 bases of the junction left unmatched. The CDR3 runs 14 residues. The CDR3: CASSLGSGAYEQYV. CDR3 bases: TGTGCCAGCAGCTTAGGTAGCGGGGCGTACGAGCAGTACGTC.

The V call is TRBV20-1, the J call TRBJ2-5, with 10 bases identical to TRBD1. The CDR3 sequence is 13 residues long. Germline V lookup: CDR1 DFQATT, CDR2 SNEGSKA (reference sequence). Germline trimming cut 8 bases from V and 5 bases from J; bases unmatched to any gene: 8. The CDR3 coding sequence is TGCAGTACCCTGACAGGGGGCGGGGAGACCCAGTACTTC. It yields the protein CSTLTGGGETQYF.

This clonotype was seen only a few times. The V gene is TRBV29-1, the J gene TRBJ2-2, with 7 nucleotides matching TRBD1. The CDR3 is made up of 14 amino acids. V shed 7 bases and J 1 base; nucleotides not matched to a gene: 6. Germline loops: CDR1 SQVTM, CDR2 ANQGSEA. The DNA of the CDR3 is TGCAGCGGATATAGGGGGCAGAACACCGGGGAGCTGTTTTTT. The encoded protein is CSGYRGQNTGELFF.

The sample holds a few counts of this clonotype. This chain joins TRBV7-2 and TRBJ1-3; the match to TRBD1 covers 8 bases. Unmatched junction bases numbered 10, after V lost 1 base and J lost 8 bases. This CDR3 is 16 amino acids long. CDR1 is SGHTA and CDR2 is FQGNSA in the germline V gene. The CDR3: CASSLVSGGAFDTIYF. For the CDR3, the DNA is TGTGCCAGCAGCTTAGTATCAGGGGGCGCGTTTGACACCATATATTTT.

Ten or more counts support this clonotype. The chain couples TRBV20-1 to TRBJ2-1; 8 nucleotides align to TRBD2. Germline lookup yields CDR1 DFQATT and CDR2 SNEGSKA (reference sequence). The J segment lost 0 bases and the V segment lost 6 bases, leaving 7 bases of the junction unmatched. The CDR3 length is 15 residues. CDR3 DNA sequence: TGCAGTGCCATACTAGCGGACCCCTCCTACAATGAGCAGTTCTTC. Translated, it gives CSAILADPSYNEQFF.

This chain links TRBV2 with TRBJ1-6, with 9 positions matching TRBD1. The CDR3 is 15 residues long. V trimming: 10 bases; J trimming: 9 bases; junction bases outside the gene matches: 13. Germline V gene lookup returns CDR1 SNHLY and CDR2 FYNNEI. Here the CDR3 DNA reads TGTGCCACTAGGCTTTTGGGACAGGGCGCTTCACCCCTCCACTTT. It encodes CATRLLGQGASPLHF. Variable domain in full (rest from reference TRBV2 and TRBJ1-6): EPEVTQTPSHQVTQMGQEVILRCVPISNHLYFYWYRQILGQKVEFLVSFYNNEISEKSEIFDDQFSVERPDGSNFTLKIRSTKLEDSAMYFCATRLLGQGASPLHFGNGTRLTVT.

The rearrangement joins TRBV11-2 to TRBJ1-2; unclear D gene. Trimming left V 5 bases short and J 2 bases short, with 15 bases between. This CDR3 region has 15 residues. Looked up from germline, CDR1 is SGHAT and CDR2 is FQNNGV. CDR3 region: CASSHHRALNYGYTF. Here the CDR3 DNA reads TGTGCCAGCAGCCACCACCGGGCCTTGAACTATGGCTACACCTTC.

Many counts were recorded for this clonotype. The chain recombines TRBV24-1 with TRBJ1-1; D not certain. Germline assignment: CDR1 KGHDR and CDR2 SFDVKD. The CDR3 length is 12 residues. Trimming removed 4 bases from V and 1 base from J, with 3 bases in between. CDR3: CATSDANTEAFF. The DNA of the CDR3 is TGTGCCACCAGTGACGCGAACACTGAAGCTTTCTTT.

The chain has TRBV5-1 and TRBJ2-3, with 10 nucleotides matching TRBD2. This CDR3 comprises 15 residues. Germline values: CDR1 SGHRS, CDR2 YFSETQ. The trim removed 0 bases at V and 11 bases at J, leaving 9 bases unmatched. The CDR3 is CASSLGAGGPYRQYF. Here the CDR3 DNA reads TGCGCCAGCAGCTTGGGAGCGGGGGGGCCATACCGGCAGTATTTT.

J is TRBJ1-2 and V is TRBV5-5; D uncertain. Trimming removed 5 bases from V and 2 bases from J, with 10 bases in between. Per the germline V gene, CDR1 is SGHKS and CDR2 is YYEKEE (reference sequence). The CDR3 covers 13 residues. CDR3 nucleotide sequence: TGTGCCAGCAGTGGACTTAACAACTATGGCTACACCTTC. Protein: CASSGLNNYGYTF.

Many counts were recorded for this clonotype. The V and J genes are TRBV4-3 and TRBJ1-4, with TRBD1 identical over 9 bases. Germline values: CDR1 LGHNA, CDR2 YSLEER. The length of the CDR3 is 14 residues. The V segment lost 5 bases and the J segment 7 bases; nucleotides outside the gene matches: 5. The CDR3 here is CASSFRDRVEKLFF. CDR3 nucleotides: TGCGCCAGCAGCTTCCGGGACAGGGTTGAAAAACTGTTTTTT.

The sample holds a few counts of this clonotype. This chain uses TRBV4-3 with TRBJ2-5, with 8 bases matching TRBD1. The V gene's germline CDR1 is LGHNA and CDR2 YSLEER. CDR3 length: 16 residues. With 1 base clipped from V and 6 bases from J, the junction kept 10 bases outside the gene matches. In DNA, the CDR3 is TGCGCCAGCAGCCAAGGCATCCTATCAGGGGGCAAGACCCAGTACTTC. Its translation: CASSQGILSGGKTQYF.

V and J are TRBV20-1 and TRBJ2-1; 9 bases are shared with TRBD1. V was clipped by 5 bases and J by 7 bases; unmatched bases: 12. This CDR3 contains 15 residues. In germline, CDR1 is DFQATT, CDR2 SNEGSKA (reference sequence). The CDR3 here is CSAPKTGGARNEQFF. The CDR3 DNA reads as TGCAGTGCTCCCAAAACAGGGGGCGCAAGGAATGAGCAGTTCTTC.

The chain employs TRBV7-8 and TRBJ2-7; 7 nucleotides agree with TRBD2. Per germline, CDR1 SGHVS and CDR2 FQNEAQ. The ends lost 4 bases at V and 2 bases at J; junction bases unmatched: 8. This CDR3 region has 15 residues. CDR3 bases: TGTGCCAGCAGCTCGGGGCTAGCGGAGACCTACGAGCAGTACGTC. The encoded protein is CASSSGLAETYEQYV.

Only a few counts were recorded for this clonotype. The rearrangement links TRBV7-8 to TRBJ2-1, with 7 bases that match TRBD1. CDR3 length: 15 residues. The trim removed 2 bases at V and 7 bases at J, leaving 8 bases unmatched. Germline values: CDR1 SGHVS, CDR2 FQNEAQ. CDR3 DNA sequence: TGTGCCAGCAGCTTATCCGGGACAGCTCCGAATGAGCAGTTCTTC. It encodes CASSLSGTAPNEQFF.

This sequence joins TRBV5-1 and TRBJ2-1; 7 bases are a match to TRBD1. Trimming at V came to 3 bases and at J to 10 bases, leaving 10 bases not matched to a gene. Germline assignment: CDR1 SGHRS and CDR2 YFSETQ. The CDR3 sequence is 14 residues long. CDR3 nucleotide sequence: TGCGCCAGCAGCTCATACGGACAGGATCGCGAGCAGTTCTTC. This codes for CASSSYGQDREQFF. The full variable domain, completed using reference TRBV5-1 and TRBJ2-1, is KAGVTQTPRYLIKTRGQQVTLSCSPISGHRSVSWYQQTPGQGLQFLFEYFSETQRNKGNFPGRFSGRQFSNSRSEMNVSTLELGDSALYLCASSSYGQDREQFFGPGTRLTVL.

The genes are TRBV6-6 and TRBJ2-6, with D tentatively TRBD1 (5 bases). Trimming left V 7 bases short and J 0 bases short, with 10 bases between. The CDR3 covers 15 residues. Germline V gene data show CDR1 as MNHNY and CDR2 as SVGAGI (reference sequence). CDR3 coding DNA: TGTGCCAGCATTTCGACAGCCTCTGGGGCCAACGTCCTGACTTTC. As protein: CASISTASGANVLTF.

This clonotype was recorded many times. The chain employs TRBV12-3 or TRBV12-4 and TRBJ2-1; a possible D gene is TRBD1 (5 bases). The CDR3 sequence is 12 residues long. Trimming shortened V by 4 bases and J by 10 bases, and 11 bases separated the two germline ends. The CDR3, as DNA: TGTGCCAGCAGTTCGTCCCACAGGGAGCAGTTCTTC. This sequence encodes CASSSSHREQFF.

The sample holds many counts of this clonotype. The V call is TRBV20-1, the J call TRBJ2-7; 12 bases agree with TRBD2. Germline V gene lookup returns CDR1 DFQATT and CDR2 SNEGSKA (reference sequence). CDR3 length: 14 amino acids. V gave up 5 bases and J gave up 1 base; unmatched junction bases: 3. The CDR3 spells CSALAGGLSYEQYV. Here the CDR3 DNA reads TGCAGTGCTCTAGCGGGGGGGCTTTCCTACGAGCAGTACGTC.